These T cell receptor beta chains were read from a single sample in a study of blood T cell repertoires in COVID-19. TCRdb keeps only in-frame clones here, not all; method: immunoSEQ multiplex PCR. Counted here are about 120,000 clones, around 80% occurring once; the ten biggest clones make up 7% to 9.5%. The sequenced sample consisted of peripheral blood. The receptor source for this set is a man between 70 and 80 years old with active or convalescent COVID-19. CDR3s include the opening cysteine and the closing phenylalanine or tryptophan. A D gene is named only where the DNA matches it firmly. The size field is filled for only some rows; it gives once, few, many or a size class.

j_gene: TRBJ2-7; d_gene: .; v_gene: TRBV3-1/TRBV3-2; abundance: .; CDR3aa: CASSQDFDRSSYEQYF; CDR3nt: TGTGCCAGCAGCCAAGATTTTGACAGGAGCTCCTACGAGCAGTACTTC
j_gene: TRBJ1-1; d_gene: .; v_gene: TRBV11-1; abundance: .; CDR3aa: CASSPTLTDTEAFF; CDR3nt: TGTGCCAGCAGCCCTACACTGACAGATACTGAAGCTTTCTTT
j_gene: TRBJ2-7; d_gene: TRBD1; v_gene: TRBV28; abundance: .; CDR3aa: CASSQYRGRFSYEQYF; CDR3nt: TGTGCCAGCAGTCAATACAGGGGGCGGTTCTCCTACGAGCAGTACTTC
j_gene: TRBJ1-2; d_gene: .; v_gene: TRBV3-1/TRBV3-2; abundance: .; CDR3aa: CASSQMATRRVGYTF; CDR3nt: TGTGCCAGCAGCCAAATGGCAACGCGGCGGGTTGGCTACACCTTC
j_gene: TRBJ1-3; d_gene: TRBD1; v_gene: TRBV5-1; abundance: .; CDR3aa: CASSQGGTGTVGNTIYF; CDR3nt: TGCGCCAGCAGTCAAGGAGGGACCGGGACAGTCGGAAACACCATATATTTT
j_gene: TRBJ2-5; d_gene: TRBD2; v_gene: TRBV5-1; abundance: once; CDR3aa: CASSPGRGQQETQYF; CDR3nt: TGCGCCAGCAGCCCCGGGAGGGGCCAACAAGAGACCCAGTACTTC
j_gene: TRBJ1-5; d_gene: .; v_gene: TRBV12-3/TRBV12-4; abundance: few; CDR3aa: CASSFTGRGTQHF; CDR3nt: TGTGCCAGCAGTTTTACAGGCCGGGGGACCCAGCATTTT
j_gene: TRBJ1-1; d_gene: .; v_gene: TRBV27; abundance: few; CDR3aa: CASSLGIGGRTEAFF; CDR3nt: TGTGCCAGCAGTTTGGGAATTGGGGGCCGAACTGAAGCTTTCTTT
j_gene: TRBJ2-5; d_gene: TRBD1; v_gene: TRBV6-5; abundance: .; CDR3aa: CASSPDRIQETQYF; CDR3nt: TGTGCCAGCAGTCCGGACAGGATTCAAGAGACCCAGTACTTC
j_gene: TRBJ2-1; d_gene: TRBD2; v_gene: TRBV3-1/TRBV3-2; abundance: .; CDR3aa: CASSQRLAGAEQFF; CDR3nt: TGTGCCAGCAGCCAACGACTAGCGGGGGCTGAGCAGTTCTTC
j_gene: TRBJ1-1; d_gene: TRBD1; v_gene: TRBV6-6; abundance: .; CDR3aa: CASSTDRVGLNTEAFF; CDR3nt: TGTGCCAGCAGTACGGACAGGGTGGGACTGAACACTGAAGCTTTCTTT
j_gene: TRBJ2-1; d_gene: TRBD2; v_gene: TRBV6-5; abundance: .; CDR3aa: CASRLSGRAYNEQFF; CDR3nt: TGTGCCAGCAGATTGAGCGGGAGGGCCTACAATGAGCAGTTCTTC
j_gene: TRBJ1-1; d_gene: .; v_gene: TRBV5-4; abundance: .; CDR3aa: CASSFDRRNTEAFF; CDR3nt: TGTGCCAGCAGCTTTGACAGGCGGAACACTGAAGCTTTCTTT
j_gene: TRBJ1-1; d_gene: .; v_gene: TRBV27; abundance: .; CDR3aa: CASSWLQGNTEAFF; CDR3nt: TGTGCCAGCAGTTGGTTGCAGGGGAACACTGAAGCTTTCTTT
j_gene: TRBJ1-5; d_gene: .; v_gene: TRBV10-3; abundance: .; CDR3aa: CAASRVVNQPQHF; CDR3nt: TGTGCCGCGAGCAGGGTGGTTAATCAGCCCCAGCATTTT
j_gene: TRBJ1-2; d_gene: TRBD1; v_gene: TRBV18; abundance: .; CDR3aa: CASTPGQGEGYTF; CDR3nt: TGTGCCAGCACGCCGGGACAGGGCGAGGGCTACACCTTC
j_gene: TRBJ1-5; d_gene: TRBD1; v_gene: TRBV5-1; abundance: once; CDR3aa: CASSLQGAQPQHF; CDR3nt: TGCGCCAGCAGCTTGCAGGGGGCTCAGCCCCAGCATTTT
j_gene: TRBJ2-6; d_gene: .; v_gene: TRBV2; abundance: .; CDR3aa: CASSLNRVSGANVLTF; CDR3nt: TGTGCCAGCAGTTTGAACAGGGTTAGTGGGGCCAACGTCCTGACTTTC
j_gene: TRBJ2-6; d_gene: TRBD1; v_gene: TRBV5-1; abundance: .; CDR3aa: CASSLAGSGQFLSGANVLTF; CDR3nt: TGCGCCAGCAGCTTGGCCGGTTCGGGACAGTTCCTCTCTGGGGCCAACGTCCTGACTTTC
j_gene: TRBJ2-1; d_gene: TRBD2; v_gene: TRBV7-9; abundance: .; CDR3aa: CASSYTLTSGRVAEQFF; CDR3nt: TGTGCCAGCAGCTATACCCTAACTAGCGGGAGGGTGGCTGAGCAGTTCTTC
j_gene: TRBJ2-2; d_gene: .; v_gene: TRBV5-1; abundance: .; CDR3aa: CASSPAAGVGELFF; CDR3nt: TGCGCCAGCAGCCCCGCGGCAGGGGTCGGGGAGCTGTTTTTT
j_gene: TRBJ2-5; d_gene: .; v_gene: TRBV5-1; abundance: few; CDR3aa: CASSLGQVQETQYF; CDR3nt: TGCGCCAGCAGCTTGGGACAGGTACAAGAGACCCAGTACTTC
j_gene: TRBJ2-1; d_gene: .; v_gene: TRBV4-3; abundance: .; CDR3aa: CASSQGPRNEQFF; CDR3nt: TGCGCCAGCAGCCAAGGACCGCGGAATGAGCAGTTCTTC
j_gene: TRBJ2-3; d_gene: TRBD2; v_gene: TRBV13; abundance: .; CDR3aa: CASSRGRGGTDTQYF; CDR3nt: TGTGCCAGCAGCCGCGGTCGGGGGGGTACAGATACGCAGTATTTT
j_gene: TRBJ1-5; d_gene: TRBD1; v_gene: TRBV7-9; abundance: .; CDR3aa: CASSRQGSNQPQHF; CDR3nt: TGTGCCAGCAGCCGACAGGGTAGCAATCAGCCCCAGCATTTT
j_gene: TRBJ1-2; d_gene: .; v_gene: TRBV24-1; abundance: few; CDR3aa: CATSPGFLNYGYTF; CDR3nt: TGTGCCACCAGCCCAGGGTTTTTAAACTATGGCTACACCTTC
j_gene: TRBJ1-1; d_gene: TRBD1; v_gene: TRBV2; abundance: .; CDR3aa: CASREQGSYTEAFF; CDR3nt: TGTGCCAGCAGGGAACAGGGGTCTTACACTGAAGCTTTCTTT
j_gene: TRBJ1-1; d_gene: .; v_gene: TRBV10-3; abundance: .; CDR3aa: CAIKETELNTEAFF; CDR3nt: TGTGCCATCAAGGAGACAGAACTGAACACTGAAGCTTTCTTT
j_gene: TRBJ1-5; d_gene: .; v_gene: TRBV7-2; abundance: .; CDR3aa: CASSLATGRAQPQHF; CDR3nt: TGTGCCAGCAGCTTAGCCACAGGGAGGGCTCAGCCCCAGCATTTT
j_gene: TRBJ2-7; d_gene: TRBD1; v_gene: TRBV9; abundance: .; CDR3aa: CASSAGTGVAYEQYF; CDR3nt: TGTGCCAGCAGCGCGGGGACAGGGGTAGCCTACGAGCAGTACTTC
j_gene: TRBJ2-1; d_gene: .; v_gene: TRBV20-1; abundance: .; CDR3aa: CSASTSQAGSYNEQFF; CDR3nt: TGCAGTGCTAGTACGTCGCAAGCGGGTAGCTACAATGAGCAGTTCTTC